A selection of T cell receptor beta chains follows, all from one sample in a study of T cell responses to AZD1222 COVID-19 vaccine. Repertoires were generated with immunoSEQ multiplex PCR, while TCRdb's copy carries only in-frame clones and drops some. The sample has 150,000 to 200,000 clones; around 93% are singletons. The input for sequencing was peripheral blood, taken 28 days after the second dose of the MenACWY control vaccine. The source of these receptors is an adult who received the MenACWY meningococcal vaccine as a control. The CDR3 runs from the conserved cysteine through the conserved F or W. A D gene is named only where the DNA matches it firmly. Clone size is not always given. Where it is, it says once, few, many or a class for expanded clones.

J | size | D | V | DNA | CDR3
TRBJ2-1 | - | TRBD2 | TRBV7-9 | TGTGCCAGCAGCCCCAGCGGGAGCTCCTACAATGAGCAGTTCTTC | CASSPSGSSYNEQFF
TRBJ1-5 | - | - | TRBV3-1/TRBV3-2 | TGTGCCAGCAGCCCAGCCGGTAGCAATCAGCCCCAGCATTTT | CASSPAGSNQPQHF
TRBJ2-2 | once | TRBD2 | TRBV7-3 | TGTGCCAGCAGCCCCGGGACTAGTAGGACCGGGGAGCTGTTTTTT | CASSPGTSRTGELFF
TRBJ1-6 | - | - | TRBV3-1/TRBV3-2 | TGTGCCAGCAGCCCTCGGGGGGTTGTGATTTATTCGGGATCACCCCTCCACTTT | CASSPRGVVIYSGSPLHF
TRBJ1-6 | - | TRBD1 | TRBV6-5 | TGTGCCAGCAGTTACTCGGGACAGGGTAATTCACCCCTCCACTTT | CASSYSGQGNSPLHF
TRBJ2-2 | - | TRBD2 | TRBV6-4 | TGTGCCAGCAAGTTCCGGTCGACTAGCGGAAACACCGGGGAGCTGTTTTTT | CASKFRSTSGNTGELFF
TRBJ1-3 | - | TRBD1 | TRBV6-5 | TGTGCCAGCAGCCGGGACAGCTCTGGAAACACCATATATTTT | CASSRDSSGNTIYF
TRBJ1-1 | - | - | TRBV15 | TGTGCCACCAGCTCACGACTTGACGCGAACACTGAAGCTTTCTTT | CATSSRLDANTEAFF
TRBJ2-7 | - | TRBD1 | TRBV4-3 | TGCGCCAGCAGCCAAGATCTTGGACAGGGCTACGAGCAGTACTTC | CASSQDLGQGYEQYF
TRBJ1-6 | - | - | TRBV6-5 | TGTGCCAGCAGGCAGGTCAATAATTCACCCCTCCACTTT | CASRQVNNSPLHF
TRBJ1-2 | - | - | TRBV7-9 | TGTGCCAGCAGCCCCCAAGTAGCTAACTATGGCTACACCTTC | CASSPQVANYGYTF
TRBJ2-5 | - | - | TRBV1 | TGCACCAGCAGCCAAGAGGTAGCGGGGGGGCGAGAGACCCAGTACTTC | CTSSQEVAGGRETQYF
TRBJ2-7 | - | - | TRBV4-1 | TGCGCCAGCAGCCAAGATCCCCACTTGCAGTACTTC | CASSQDPHLQYF
TRBJ1-1 | - | - | TRBV30 | TGTGCCTGGAGCGGGCGAACTGTTGACCCTGAAGCTTTCTTT | CAWSGRTVDPEAFF
TRBJ1-6 | few | - | TRBV5-6 | TGTGCCAGCAGCCTCCGTGGAGGTACAAATAATTCACCCCTCCACTTT | CASSLRGGTNNSPLHF
TRBJ2-7 | - | TRBD2 | TRBV5-1 | TGCGCCAGCAGCTACCACCGGGAGGTCGCCTACGAGCAGTACTTC | CASSYHREVAYEQYF
TRBJ1-2 | - | - | TRBV19 | TGTGCCAGTAGTATCCCGGGACGGACTGGAAGCGGCTACACCTTC | CASSIPGRTGSGYTF
TRBJ1-6 | - | TRBD1 | TRBV7-2 | TGTGCCAGCAGCCAGGGACAGGCCTCCTATAATTCACCCCTCCACTTT | CASSQGQASYNSPLHF
TRBJ1-6 | once | - | TRBV6-5 | TGTGCCAGCAGCAACGGGGGAGATAATTCACCCCTCCACTTT | CASSNGGDNSPLHF
TRBJ1-6 | - | - | TRBV18 | TGTGCCAGCTCACCATCAGCGGAGAGGGGGACTTCACCCCTCCACTTT | CASSPSAERGTSPLHF
TRBJ1-5 | - | - | TRBV5-1 | TGCGCCAGCAGCCCAACGGATTATAGCAATCAGCCCCAGCATTTT | CASSPTDYSNQPQHF
TRBJ1-2 | - | TRBD1 | TRBV6-5 | TGTGCCAGCAGTCAGGGGGTCTATGGCTACACCTTC | CASSQGVYGYTF
TRBJ2-3 | - | TRBD2 | TRBV11-2 | TGTGCCAGCAGCTTCCCCAGGGGACTAGCGGAAGAAGATACGCAGTATTTT | CASSFPRGLAEEDTQYF
TRBJ1-5 | - | - | TRBV18 | TGTGCCAGCTCAACCCAGGGTGTAGGACAGCCCCAGCATTTT | CASSTQGVGQPQHF
TRBJ1-4 | once | - | TRBV10-1 | TGCGCCAGCAGTGAGTCGGTGAATGAAAAACTGTTTTTT | CASSESVNEKLFF
TRBJ1-1 | once | - | TRBV6-2/TRBV6-3 | TGTGCCAGCAGTTATTACCGCAGGACGGCTTTCTTT | CASSYYRRTAFF
TRBJ1-1 | - | - | TRBV3-1/TRBV3-2 | TGTGCCAGCAGCCAAGTGGGATTTAACACTGAAGCTTTCTTT | CASSQVGFNTEAFF
TRBJ2-3 | - | TRBD2 | TRBV3-1/TRBV3-2 | TGTGCCAGCAGCCAAGGCGGGGGATACACAGATACGCAGTATTTT | CASSQGGGYTDTQYF
TRBJ1-5 | - | - | TRBV6-5 | TGTGCCAGCAGTTCCAAGGCAGGCCCGTCTAATCAGCCCCAGCATTTT | CASSSKAGPSNQPQHF
TRBJ1-1 | - | - | TRBV3-1/TRBV3-2 | TGTGCCAGCAGCCTACTTGGTGAAGCTTTCTTT | CASSLLGEAFF
TRBJ1-2 | once | - | TRBV7-2 | TGTGCCAGCAGCTTAACTCGAGATAACTATGGCTACACCTTC | CASSLTRDNYGYTF
TRBJ2-5 | - | - | TRBV19 | TGTGCCAGTAGTAACAGGCAGGGCCCCCGGGAGACCCAGTACTTC | CASSNRQGPRETQYF
TRBJ1-2 | - | TRBD1 | TRBV6-2/TRBV6-3 | TGTGCCAGCAGTCCCCCTTGGGGACAGGGTCACAACTATGGCTACACCTTC | CASSPPWGQGHNYGYTF
TRBJ2-1 | - | TRBD1 | TRBV5-4 | TGTGCCAGCAGCAAGGACAGGGGGGTTTACAATGAGCAGTTCTTC | CASSKDRGVYNEQFF
TRBJ2-5 | - | TRBD1 | TRBV4-2 | TGTGCCAGCAGCCAAGGGGACAGGGAGACCCAGTACTTC | CASSQGDRETQYF
TRBJ2-7 | - | - | TRBV6-2/TRBV6-3 | TGTGCCAGCAGCAACTACGAGCAGTACTTC | CASSNYEQYF
TRBJ1-2 | - | TRBD1 | TRBV4-1 | TGCGCCAGCAGCCCACACCTTACAGCGACCGGGACAGGGGGCTATGGCTACACCTTC | CASSPHLTATGTGGYGYTF
TRBJ1-3 | - | TRBD1 | TRBV7-3 | TGTGCCAGCAGCGTGGACAGGGGGAACACCATATATTTT | CASSVDRGNTIYF
TRBJ1-1 | - | - | TRBV6-6 | TGTGCAGGACGGCGGGGCACTGAAGCTTTCTTT | CAGRRGTEAFF
TRBJ2-1 | - | - | TRBV6-5 | TGTGCCAGCAGTTATCTGGGGGCTGAGCAGTTCTTC | CASSYLGAEQFF
TRBJ2-1 | - | TRBD2 | TRBV27 | TGTGCCAGCAGCCCTAGACTAGCGGGGGGCCTCGGAGATGAGCAGTTCTTC | CASSPRLAGGLGDEQFF
TRBJ1-3 | - | TRBD1 | TRBV28 | TGTGCCAGCATCTCAACGGCGCGTGGGGACAGAGCTGGAAACACCATATATTTT | CASISTARGDRAGNTIYF
TRBJ1-6 | - | - | TRBV5-6 | TGTGCCAGCAGCTTAATAGCAGATTCACCCCTCCACTTT | CASSLIADSPLHF
TRBJ2-7 | - | - | TRBV5-1 | TGCGCCAGCAGCTTGTATGGGGGCCTCACCTACGAGCAGTACTTC | CASSLYGGLTYEQYF
TRBJ1-1 | once | - | TRBV14 | TGTGCCAGCAGCCAAGTAGCCGGGTGGCACGCTTTCTTT | CASSQVAGWHAFF
TRBJ1-1 | - | - | TRBV6-6 | TGTGCCAGCAGGGCCCTGGGGGGAAACACTGAAGCTTTCTTT | CASRALGGNTEAFF
TRBJ2-1 | - | TRBD2 | TRBV5-4 | TGTGCCAGCAGTCCGGGACTAGAGACACGTGGGGAGTTCTTC | CASSPGLETRGEFF
TRBJ2-2 | once | TRBD2 | TRBV10-2 | TGCGCCAGCCGCCTCTTAGCGGGGCGGACCGGGGAGCTGTTTTTT | CASRLLAGRTGELFF
TRBJ2-1 | - | TRBD2 | TRBV5-1 | TGCGCCAGCAGCTTGGGTCCGGGACTAGCTATCTATGAGCAGTTCTTC | CASSLGPGLAIYEQFF
TRBJ1-3 | - | - | TRBV30 | TGTGCCTGGAGCGGGATCTCTGGAAACACCATATATTTT | CAWSGISGNTIYF
TRBJ2-5 | - | TRBD1 | TRBV15 | TGTGCGAGCGGGACAGGGCGAGAGACCCAGTACTTC | CASGTGRETQYF
TRBJ1-1 | - | - | TRBV21-1 | TGTGCCAGCAGCAAAGCTAGGGGGCTAGGCACTGAAGCTTTCTTT | CASSKARGLGTEAFF
TRBJ2-5 | - | TRBD2 | TRBV27 | TGTGCCAGCAGTCCCCGCCGACTAGCGGGGTTAGAGACCCAGTACTTC | CASSPRRLAGLETQYF
TRBJ2-3 | - | - | TRBV19 | TGTGCCAGTAGTATGGTCCCGGGGGGCTTTCTGACAGATACGCAGTATTTT | CASSMVPGGFLTDTQYF
TRBJ1-6 | - | - | TRBV5-5 | TGTGCCAGCAGCTTGTCGACGGTGATGAATTCACCCCTCCACTTT | CASSLSTVMNSPLHF
TRBJ1-5 | - | - | TRBV5-6 | TGTGCCAGCTCAGGGAAATTTGGCAATCAGCCCCAGCATTTT | CASSGKFGNQPQHF
TRBJ2-5 | - | - | TRBV7-2 | TGTGCCAGCAGCTTATCCGGCTTGCGGGAGACCCAGTACTTC | CASSLSGLRETQYF